This T cell receptor (beta chain) originates from a study of graft-versus-host responses after intestinal transplantation. Intraepithelial plus lamina propria lymphocytes were released by processing graft tissue. TCRdb keeps only in-frame clones here, not all; method: immunoSEQ multiplex PCR. The sample consists of several thousand clones, 85% of them appearing once. Germline CDR1 reads MDHEN; CDR2 reads SYDVKM. Losses at the gene ends were 2 bases for V and 2 bases for J; bases not matched to a gene: 3. The CDR3 is made up of 16 amino acids. This clone occurred a few times. The clonotype comes from a human patient who received an intestinal transplant, so some T cells may come from the graft donor. Specimen: ileum tissue, collected 156 days after intestinal transplant. The chain joins TRBV28 to TRBJ2-1; 10 nucleotides agree with TRBD1. In nucleotides, the CDR3 is TGTGCCAGCAGTTTAGGCGGGACAGGGGCCTACAATGAGCAGTTCTTC. It codes for CASSLGGTGAYNEQFF.